Below, 14 T cell receptor beta chains from the same sample are listed, as sequenced in a study of shared clonotypes between healthy human individuals. Generated by immunoSEQ multiplex PCR, the TCRdb table keeps only in-frame clones and is missing some. The repertoire holds fewer than 650,000 clones, with 60% to 85% as singletons. The sequenced sample consisted of PBMCs. These receptors were collected from a woman aged 40 to 50 in good health. Some clones in this sample may be carry-over from other donors' samples.

This chain links TRBV28 with TRBJ2-7; D unclear. V lost 8 bases, J lost 4 bases, and 18 bases lay in between. The germline V gene encodes CDR1 MDHEN and CDR2 SYDVKM. The CDR3 consists of 14 residues. The CDR3 DNA reads as TGTGCCAGCCCCCGTGGCGAGGCTGGATACGAGCAGTACTTC. It translates to CASPRGEAGYEQYF.

J is TRBJ1-5 and V is TRBV5-1, with D tentatively TRBD1 (6 bases). The V gene's germline CDR1 is SGHRS and CDR2 YFSETQ. V was clipped by 0 bases and J by 6 bases, with 13 bases between them. This CDR3 is 15 amino acids long. CDR3 sequence (DNA): TGCGCCAGCAGCTTGGCAGGGGAGATTAGTCAGCCCCAGCATTTT. Translating gives CASSLAGEISQPQHF. Filled out from reference TRBV5-1 and TRBJ1-5, the complete variable domain reads KAGVTQTPRYLIKTRGQQVTLSCSPISGHRSVSWYQQTPGQGLQFLFEYFSETQRNKGNFPGRFSGRQFSNSRSEMNVSTLELGDSALYLCASSLAGEISQPQHFGDGTRLSIL.

J is TRBJ1-4 and V is TRBV9, with a weak D call TRBD1 (6 bases). This CDR3 has 15 amino acids. Germline V gene sequence: CDR1 SGDLS, CDR2 YYNGEE. V was clipped by 3 bases and J by 6 bases, with 15 bases between them. The CDR3 loop reads CASSGTGTAYEKLFF. In nucleotides, the CDR3 is TGTGCCAGCAGCGGAACAGGGACGGCTTATGAAAAACTGTTTTTT. The full variable domain, with the rest looked up from reference TRBV9 and TRBJ1-4, is DSGVTQTPKHLITATGQRVTLRCSPRSGDLSVYWYQQSLDQGLQFLIQYYNGEERAKGNILERFSAQQFPDLHSELNLSSLELGDSALYFCASSGTGTAYEKLFFGSGTQLSVL.

The chain couples TRBV7-9 to TRBJ2-7; a weak D match, TRBD2 (5 bases). The CDR3 covers 13 residues. V lost 5 bases and J lost 0, with 8 bases in between. Germline lookup yields CDR1 SEHNR and CDR2 FQNEAQ (reference sequence). The chain's CDR3 is CASSGLSSYEQYF. The CDR3 coding sequence is TGTGCCAGCAGCGGACTCAGCTCCTACGAGCAGTACTTC.

As regards this clone: Other nucleotide sequences in the sample specify the same CDR3. This chain joins TRBV18 and TRBJ2-2, with D perhaps matching TRBD2 (6 bases). CDR3 length: 15 residues. Germline loops: CDR1 KGHSH, CDR2 LQKENI. Trimming cost V 3 bases and J 1 base, with 9 bases left between them. The CDR3 region has the DNA TGTGCCAGCTCACCCCCTAGCGTGAACACCGGGGAGCTGTTTTTT. Translated: CASSPPSVNTGELFF. The entire variable domain, with the rest obtained from reference TRBV18 and TRBJ2-2, is as follows: NAGVMQNPRHLVRRRGQEARLRCSPMKGHSHVYWYRQLPEEGLKFMVYLQKENIIDESGMPKERFSAEFPKEGPSILRIQQVVRGDSAAYFCASSPPSVNTGELFFGEGSRLTVL.

The chain couples TRBV5-6 to TRBJ2-7; D not certain. The CDR3 spans 14 residues. V was trimmed by 2 bases and J by 0 bases, leaving 9 bases between them. CDR1 SGHDT and CDR2 YYEEEE come from the germline V gene. The CDR3 spells CASSFGGTSYEQYF. DNA of the CDR3: TGTGCCAGCAGCTTTGGCGGTACCTCCTACGAGCAGTACTTC.

This clone came up a few times. The chain links TRBV9 to TRBJ2-2; a weak D match, TRBD2 (5 bases). CDR3 length: 14 residues. Trimming pared 0 bases from V and 6 bases from J, leaving 9 bases between. Germline-derived CDR1 and CDR2 are SGDLS and YYNGEE. CDR3: CASSVDSVPGELFF. The CDR3 nucleotides read TGTGCCAGCAGCGTAGATAGCGTCCCCGGGGAGCTGTTTTTT.

Concerning this clone: A much more abundant neighbour one base away suggests this may be a read error. The same CDR3 arises from other DNA sequences in this sample as well. The rearrangement links TRBV11-2 to TRBJ1-1; no reliable D call. Germline V gene lookup returns CDR1 SGHAT and CDR2 FQNNGV. The CDR3 contains 13 residues. The CDR3 DNA is TGTGCCAGCAGCTCCCAATCGTTGACTGAAGCCTTCTTT. It specifies CASSSQSLTEAFF.

As for this clone: Other DNA sequences in this specimen translate into the identical CDR3. This chain joins TRBV28 and TRBJ1-5; D possibly corresponds to TRBD1 (5 bases). With 3 bases removed from V and 3 bases from J, the gap between germline ends came to 6 bases. The germline gives CDR1 MDHEN, CDR2 SYDVKM. The CDR3 is made up of 13 amino acids. The CDR3 DNA is TGTGCCAGCAGTTTGGGGCCCAATCAGCCCCAGCATTTT. This gives the protein CASSLGPNQPQHF.

This clone was seen ten or more times. V is TRBV28 and J is TRBJ1-5; a weak D match, TRBD1 (6 bases). The CDR3 extends over 15 amino acids. The ends were cut back, 6 bases at V and 5 bases at J, with 17 bases in the middle. Germline CDR1 MDHEN, CDR2 SYDVKM. The CDR3 here is CASRQQGRGDQPQHF. CDR3 sequence (DNA): TGTGCCAGCAGACAACAGGGAAGGGGGGATCAGCCCCAGCATTTT.

The genes are TRBV9 and TRBJ1-5, with TRBD1 matching over 9 bases. CDR1 is SGDLS and CDR2 is YYNGEE in the germline V gene. V lost 3 bases and J lost 5; bases outside the gene matches: 6. The CDR3 contains 15 residues. The CDR3 spells CASSERWDRDQPQHF. CDR3 DNA: TGTGCCAGCAGCGAGAGGTGGGACAGGGATCAGCCCCAGCATTTT.

The chain is built from TRBV27 and TRBJ2-1, with 7 bases identical to TRBD2. The CDR3 is made up of 13 amino acids. Germline V lookup: CDR1 MNHEY, CDR2 SMNVEV (reference sequence). Trimming at V came to 3 bases and at J to 7 bases, leaving 3 bases not matched to a gene. CDR3 sequence (DNA): TGTGCCAGCAGTTTTTGGACTAGAAATGAGCAGTTCTTC. It codes for CASSFWTRNEQFF.

Worth noting for this clone: One end of the junction is discordant with germline, which a read error may explain. The chain employs TRBV6-5 and TRBJ1-1, with 8 nucleotides matching TRBD1. The CDR3 contains 14 residues. Looked up from germline, CDR1 is MNHEY and CDR2 is SVGAGI. CDR3 sequence reads: CASSYFSGGTEVFF. Written as DNA, the CDR3 is TGTGCCAGCAGTTACTTTTCAGGGGGCACTGAAGTTTTCTTT.

This chain links TRBV5-1 with TRBJ2-7, with a tentative D call TRBD1 (5 bases). In germline, CDR1 is SGHRS, CDR2 YFSETQ. The CDR3 is 16 amino acids. V was shortened by 4 bases and J by 6 bases, with 23 bases between the two germline ends. The CDR3 bases are TGCGCCAGCAGCGTTGGTCCCCGGATCCAGGGCAGCGAGCAGTACTTC. It yields the protein CASSVGPRIQGSEQYF.